The clone carrying this T cell receptor (beta chain) was found many times. Preparation of the TCRbeta library was carried out with unique molecular identifiers. TCRdb ran MiXCR on the PCR reads and lists one entry per CDR3 protein. The table has hundreds of thousands of distinct CDR3 sequences, around a sixth seen once. V was cut by 7 bases and J by 8 bases, with 14 bases left in between. The CDR3 spans 12 residues. This specimen comes from a study of T-cell reconstitution after alpha-beta-depleted transplantation in children. This specimen consisted of PBMCs from the stem cell graft donor, obtained from the stem cell graft. The sequence was collected from a human donor who donated a stem cell graft to a child with acute myeloid leukemia. This chain links TRBV12-3 or TRBV12-4 with TRBJ1-1; D is uncertain. The CDR3 DNA reads TGTGCCAGCACCTGGGCCGTTGCGGAAGCTTTCTTT. Translated: CASTWAVAEAFF.